These T cell receptor beta chains were read from a single sample in a study of T cells in Graves' hyperthyroidism and ophthalmopathy. TCRdb analysed the multiplex PCR reads with MiXCR anew, one entry per CDR3 protein. The sample lists about 350,000 distinct CDR3 sequences; approximately 13% were seen once. The sequencing input was blood. All receptors derive from a woman aged 25 to 45 with Graves' hyperthyroidism. CDR3s include the opening cysteine and the closing phenylalanine or tryptophan. The order of the fields is D gene, J gene, V gene, clone size, CDR3 protein, CDR3 DNA. The D gene is left open where the match is weak. Not all rows give a size; the values are once, few, many and, for expanded clones, a class.

d_gene: TRBD2; j_gene: TRBJ2-5; v_gene: TRBV20-1; abundance: many; CDR3aa: CSARDAASGSWGRETQYF; CDR3nt: TGCAGTGCTAGAGATGCGGCTAGCGGGAGCTGGGGGCGGGAGACCCAGTACTTC
d_gene: -; j_gene: TRBJ2-1; v_gene: TRBV4-2; abundance: many; CDR3aa: CASSQDQGTYNEQFF; CDR3nt: TGTGCCAGCAGCCAAGATCAAGGAACGTACAATGAGCAGTTCTTC
d_gene: TRBD1; j_gene: TRBJ2-2; v_gene: TRBV11-1; abundance: many; CDR3aa: CASSLGDRARFAGELFF; CDR3nt: TGTGCCAGCAGCCTTGGGGACAGGGCAAGATTTGCCGGGGAGCTGTTTTTT
d_gene: -; j_gene: TRBJ2-7; v_gene: TRBV29-1; abundance: many; CDR3aa: CSVETFSYEQYF; CDR3nt: TGCAGCGTTGAAACGTTTTCCTACGAGCAGTACTTC
d_gene: TRBD1; j_gene: TRBJ2-2; v_gene: TRBV12-3/TRBV12-4; abundance: -; CDR3aa: CASRPERTGSTGELFF; CDR3nt: TGTGCCAGCAGGCCCGAGAGGACAGGTTCTACCGGGGAGCTGTTTTTT
d_gene: TRBD2; j_gene: TRBJ2-2; v_gene: TRBV5-6; abundance: -; CDR3aa: CASSLNLAGGYGTGELFF; CDR3nt: TGTGCCAGCAGCTTGAATCTTGCGGGAGGTTATGGCACCGGGGAGCTGTTTTTT
d_gene: -; j_gene: TRBJ1-1; v_gene: TRBV6-2/TRBV6-3; abundance: many; CDR3aa: CASSRQEGNTEAFF; CDR3nt: TGTGCCAGCAGTCGACAGGAGGGGAACACTGAAGCTTTCTTT
d_gene: -; j_gene: TRBJ1-3; v_gene: TRBV2; abundance: -; CDR3aa: CASTRTTNSGNTIYF; CDR3nt: TGTGCCAGCACTCGAACTACAAATTCTGGAAACACCATATATTTT
d_gene: -; j_gene: TRBJ1-5; v_gene: TRBV2; abundance: many; CDR3aa: CASRGRSNQPQHF; CDR3nt: TGTGCCAGCAGGGGGCGCAGCAATCAGCCCCAGCATTTT
d_gene: -; j_gene: TRBJ2-1; v_gene: TRBV28; abundance: many; CDR3aa: CASSPHGNYNEQFF; CDR3nt: TGTGCCAGCAGTCCACATGGGAACTACAATGAGCAGTTCTTC
d_gene: -; j_gene: TRBJ1-6; v_gene: TRBV7-9; abundance: few; CDR3aa: CASSLRQGDNSPLHF; CDR3nt: TGTGCCAGCAGCTTAAGACAAGGGGATAATTCACCCCTCCACTTT
d_gene: TRBD1; j_gene: TRBJ1-2; v_gene: TRBV25-1; abundance: many; CDR3aa: CASTNSGGRGGYTF; CDR3nt: TGTGCCAGCACCAACTCAGGGGGCAGGGGAGGCTACACCTTC
d_gene: -; j_gene: TRBJ2-1; v_gene: TRBV9; abundance: -; CDR3aa: CASSGDLGNEQFF; CDR3nt: TGTGCCAGCAGCGGCGACTTAGGCAATGAGCAGTTCTTC
d_gene: TRBD2; j_gene: TRBJ2-5; v_gene: TRBV3-1; abundance: many; CDR3aa: CASSPSGRRETQYF; CDR3nt: TGTGCCAGCAGTCCGAGCGGGAGAAGGGAGACCCAGTACTTC
d_gene: -; j_gene: TRBJ2-7; v_gene: TRBV28; abundance: many; CDR3aa: CASSLGHFYEQYF; CDR3nt: TGTGCCAGCAGTTTGGGACATTTCTACGAGCAGTACTTC
d_gene: TRBD2; j_gene: TRBJ2-5; v_gene: TRBV10-2; abundance: few; CDR3aa: CASGLAEQETQYF; CDR3nt: TGCGCCAGCGGACTAGCGGAACAAGAGACCCAGTACTTC
d_gene: TRBD2; j_gene: TRBJ2-2; v_gene: TRBV29-1; abundance: few; CDR3aa: CSVEDLEGTSGRVELFF; CDR3nt: TGCAGCGTTGAAGATCTCGAAGGGACTAGCGGGAGGGTGGAGCTGTTTTTT
d_gene: TRBD2; j_gene: TRBJ2-7; v_gene: TRBV7-2; abundance: -; CDR3aa: CASSLTSGRNNYEQYF; CDR3nt: TGTGCCAGCAGCCTCACTAGCGGGCGAAATAACTACGAGCAGTACTTC
d_gene: -; j_gene: TRBJ1-2; v_gene: TRBV6-1; abundance: -; CDR3aa: CASRFLTHGYTF; CDR3nt: TGTGCCAGCAGATTCCTCACCCATGGCTACACCTTC
d_gene: -; j_gene: TRBJ1-5; v_gene: TRBV25-1; abundance: -; CDR3aa: CASSDHQPQHF; CDR3nt: TGTGCCAGCAGCGACCATCAGCCCCAGCATTTT
d_gene: -; j_gene: TRBJ1-5; v_gene: TRBV7-8; abundance: -; CDR3aa: CASSLINRDSNQPQHF; CDR3nt: TGTGCCAGCAGCTTAATTAACAGGGATAGCAATCAGCCCCAGCATTTT
d_gene: TRBD1; j_gene: TRBJ2-5; v_gene: TRBV12-3/TRBV12-4; abundance: many; CDR3aa: CASSFGTGRQETQYF; CDR3nt: TGTGCCAGCAGTTTCGGGACAGGGAGGCAAGAGACCCAGTACTTC
d_gene: TRBD1; j_gene: TRBJ2-5; v_gene: TRBV20-1; abundance: -; CDR3aa: CSADRQGRETQYF; CDR3nt: TGCAGTGCTGACCGACAGGGCCGGGAGACCCAGTACTTC
d_gene: TRBD2; j_gene: TRBJ2-5; v_gene: TRBV29-1; abundance: many; CDR3aa: CSVRLANQETQYF; CDR3nt: TGCAGCGTGCGACTAGCGAACCAAGAGACCCAGTACTTC
d_gene: -; j_gene: TRBJ2-7; v_gene: TRBV25-1; abundance: few; CDR3aa: CASSDAGFNEQYF; CDR3nt: TGTGCCAGCAGTGATGCAGGGTTCAACGAGCAGTACTTC
d_gene: TRBD2; j_gene: TRBJ2-2; v_gene: TRBV5-5; abundance: -; CDR3aa: CASSFSVTSGRETGELFF; CDR3nt: TGTGCCAGCAGCTTTTCCGTTACTAGCGGGAGGGAAACCGGGGAGCTGTTTTTT
d_gene: -; j_gene: TRBJ1-1; v_gene: TRBV27; abundance: many; CDR3aa: CASSNPRERTFF; CDR3nt: TGTGCCAGCAGCAATCCACGGGAGAGGACTTTCTTT
d_gene: -; j_gene: TRBJ2-1; v_gene: TRBV6-5; abundance: -; CDR3aa: CASSYPTGDNEQFF; CDR3nt: TGTGCCAGCAGTTACCCGACAGGCGACAATGAGCAGTTCTTC
d_gene: TRBD1; j_gene: TRBJ1-4; v_gene: TRBV28; abundance: many; CDR3aa: CASSLPGGTNEKLFF; CDR3nt: TGTGCCAGCAGCCTCCCAGGGGGAACTAATGAAAAACTGTTTTTT
d_gene: -; j_gene: TRBJ2-3; v_gene: TRBV28; abundance: many; CDR3aa: CASSRNPDTQYF; CDR3nt: TGTGCCAGCAGTCGGAATCCGGATACGCAGTATTTT
d_gene: TRBD2; j_gene: TRBJ2-1; v_gene: TRBV20-1; abundance: few; CDR3aa: CSAMASGFVDEQFF; CDR3nt: TGCAGTGCTATGGCTAGCGGGTTCGTCGATGAGCAGTTCTTC
d_gene: -; j_gene: TRBJ2-7; v_gene: TRBV20-1; abundance: many; CDR3aa: CSATGHSPYEQYF; CDR3nt: TGCAGTGCTACGGGACATTCCCCCTACGAGCAGTACTTC
d_gene: -; j_gene: TRBJ2-6; v_gene: TRBV7-9; abundance: -; CDR3aa: CASSLTFNSGANVLTF; CDR3nt: TGTGCCAGCAGTTTAACTTTTAACTCTGGGGCCAACGTCCTGACTTTC
d_gene: -; j_gene: TRBJ2-7; v_gene: TRBV9; abundance: many; CDR3aa: CASSVGRVRDEQYF; CDR3nt: TGTGCCAGCAGCGTAGGCCGGGTACGCGACGAGCAGTACTTC
d_gene: -; j_gene: TRBJ1-3; v_gene: TRBV20-1; abundance: -; CDR3aa: CSANNRELSGNTIYF; CDR3nt: TGCAGTGCTAACAACAGGGAACTCTCGGGAAACACCATATATTTT
d_gene: -; j_gene: TRBJ1-2; v_gene: TRBV7-9; abundance: many; CDR3aa: CASKTSRDYGYTF; CDR3nt: TGTGCCAGCAAAACCTCCCGCGACTATGGCTACACCTTC
d_gene: TRBD2; j_gene: TRBJ2-3; v_gene: TRBV12-3/TRBV12-4; abundance: many; CDR3aa: CASSLTSGTTDTQYF; CDR3nt: TGTGCCAGCAGTTTAACTAGCGGGACCACAGATACGCAGTATTTT
d_gene: -; j_gene: TRBJ2-1; v_gene: TRBV6-1; abundance: many; CDR3aa: CASRAEVADEQFF; CDR3nt: TGTGCCAGCCGGGCCGAGGTTGCGGATGAGCAGTTCTTC
d_gene: -; j_gene: TRBJ1-5; v_gene: TRBV12-3/TRBV12-4; abundance: many; CDR3aa: CASSQISNQPQHF; CDR3nt: TGTGCCAGCAGCCAGATTAGCAATCAGCCCCAGCATTTT
d_gene: -; j_gene: TRBJ2-2; v_gene: TRBV30; abundance: -; CDR3aa: CAWDGGRFTGELFF; CDR3nt: TGTGCCTGGGACGGGGGCCGATTCACCGGGGAGCTGTTTTTT
d_gene: -; j_gene: TRBJ2-5; v_gene: TRBV28; abundance: many; CDR3aa: CASSFLSLAGEETQYF; CDR3nt: TGTGCCAGCAGTTTCCTCTCCCTCGCAGGAGAAGAGACCCAGTACTTC
d_gene: -; j_gene: TRBJ2-1; v_gene: TRBV6-1; abundance: -; CDR3aa: CAPVRANYNEQFF; CDR3nt: TGTGCCCCGGTCCGGGCGAACTACAATGAGCAGTTCTTC
d_gene: TRBD2; j_gene: TRBJ2-5; v_gene: TRBV28; abundance: many; CDR3aa: CASSGGERQETQYF; CDR3nt: TGTGCCAGCAGTGGGGGGGAGCGACAAGAGACCCAGTACTTC
d_gene: -; j_gene: TRBJ1-1; v_gene: TRBV2; abundance: many; CDR3aa: CASVRDAGTEAFF; CDR3nt: TGTGCCAGCGTAAGGGACGCGGGCACTGAAGCTTTCTTT
d_gene: -; j_gene: TRBJ2-1; v_gene: TRBV5-6; abundance: many; CDR3aa: CASSTTGNEQFF; CDR3nt: TGTGCCAGCAGTACGACTGGAAATGAGCAGTTCTTC
d_gene: -; j_gene: TRBJ1-2; v_gene: TRBV5-4; abundance: few; CDR3aa: CASSWGGGGYTF; CDR3nt: TGTGCCAGCAGCTGGGGGGGAGGGGGCTACACCTTC
d_gene: -; j_gene: TRBJ2-5; v_gene: TRBV6-2/TRBV6-3; abundance: few; CDR3aa: CASSPSHRRETQYF; CDR3nt: TGTGCCAGCAGTCCATCCCATCGCCGGGAGACCCAGTACTTC
d_gene: -; j_gene: TRBJ1-1; v_gene: TRBV25-1; abundance: many; CDR3aa: CASSEEVSEAFF; CDR3nt: TGTGCCAGCAGTGAGGAGGTGTCAGAAGCTTTCTTT
d_gene: TRBD2; j_gene: TRBJ2-2; v_gene: TRBV7-7; abundance: few; CDR3aa: CASSSLSGGVNTGELFF; CDR3nt: TGTGCTAGCAGCTCTCTAAGCGGGGGCGTGAACACCGGGGAGCTGTTTTTT
d_gene: TRBD1; j_gene: TRBJ1-1; v_gene: TRBV7-2; abundance: few; CDR3aa: CASSLGWTRQGTGEAFF; CDR3nt: TGTGCCAGCAGCTTAGGATGGACCCGACAGGGGACGGGTGAAGCTTTCTTT
d_gene: -; j_gene: TRBJ2-7; v_gene: TRBV28; abundance: -; CDR3aa: CASTRTGDFYEQYF; CDR3nt: TGTGCCAGCACCCGGACGGGGGACTTCTACGAGCAGTACTTC
d_gene: TRBD2; j_gene: TRBJ2-3; v_gene: TRBV10-3; abundance: many; CDR3aa: CAVRGLAETDTQYF; CDR3nt: TGTGCCGTACGGGGACTAGCGGAGACAGATACGCAGTATTTT
d_gene: -; j_gene: TRBJ2-3; v_gene: TRBV20-1; abundance: -; CDR3aa: CSAGGRTEAITDTQYF; CDR3nt: TGCAGTGCAGGCGGAAGAACAGAAGCGATAACAGATACGCAGTATTTT
d_gene: TRBD1; j_gene: TRBJ2-7; v_gene: TRBV27; abundance: few; CDR3aa: CASSLRTGLHEQYF; CDR3nt: TGTGCCAGCAGTCTACGGACAGGGTTGCACGAGCAGTACTTC
d_gene: -; j_gene: TRBJ2-3; v_gene: TRBV4-2; abundance: -; CDR3aa: CASSRSVDTQYF; CDR3nt: TGTGCCAGCAGTCGAAGCGTAGATACGCAGTATTTT
d_gene: TRBD2; j_gene: TRBJ2-2; v_gene: TRBV20-1; abundance: -; CDR3aa: CSARDQLAGDTGELFF; CDR3nt: TGCAGTGCTAGAGATCAACTAGCGGGAGACACCGGGGAGCTGTTTTTT
d_gene: -; j_gene: TRBJ2-1; v_gene: TRBV7-3; abundance: many; CDR3aa: CASSLRGLNSYNEQFF; CDR3nt: TGTGCCAGCAGCTTGAGAGGACTGAACTCCTACAATGAGCAGTTCTTC
d_gene: -; j_gene: TRBJ2-1; v_gene: TRBV10-2; abundance: -; CDR3aa: CASSEGRTYNEQFF; CDR3nt: TGCGCCAGCAGTGAGGGGCGGACTTACAATGAGCAGTTCTTC
d_gene: -; j_gene: TRBJ2-2; v_gene: TRBV5-6; abundance: few; CDR3aa: CASSSQYNLGLPPNTGELFF; CDR3nt: TGTGCCAGCAGCTCGCAATATAACTTAGGCCTACCCCCGAACACCGGGGAGCTGTTTTTT